Listed below are T cell receptor beta chains from one sample, sequenced in a study of PD-1 blockade in classical Hodgkin lymphoma. TCRdb keeps only in-frame clones here, not all; method: immunoSEQ multiplex PCR. The data hold some 84,000 clones, with about 90% observed a single time. Sequencing was performed on peripheral blood mononuclear cells (PBMCs), taken before the second cycle of nivolumab. The receptors stem from a human donor with classical Hodgkin lymphoma. The CDR3 runs from the conserved cysteine through the conserved F or W. The D gene is left open where the match is weak. For some rows the clone size is stated as once, few or many, or as a class when expanded; others skip it.

V	J	D	size	DNA	CDR3
TRBV28	TRBJ1-1	-	-	TGTGCCAGCAGTTTACCTGGGACTGAAGCTTTCTTT	CASSLPGTEAFF
TRBV12-5	TRBJ1-2	-	-	TGTGCTAGTGAGCTTAACTATGGCTACACCTTC	CASELNYGYTF
TRBV7-9	TRBJ2-7	-	-	TGTGCCAGCAGCGACACAGGGTGGGCCTCCTACGAGCAGTACTTC	CASSDTGWASYEQYF
TRBV5-1	TRBJ2-3	-	-	TGCGCCAGCAGTCGGGACTCACCTGGGGGCACAGATACGCAGTATTTT	CASSRDSPGGTDTQYF
TRBV29-1	TRBJ1-1	TRBD1	once	TGCAGCGCTCGACAGGGTGAAGCTTTCTTT	CSARQGEAFF
TRBV5-1	TRBJ1-2	TRBD1	-	TGCGCCAGCGGCCCCGAGGACAGGATCTATGGCTACACCTTC	CASGPEDRIYGYTF
TRBV18	TRBJ2-2	-	-	TGTGCCAGCTCACCTTACCCCGGGGAGCTGTTTTTT	CASSPYPGELFF
TRBV15	TRBJ2-1	-	-	TGTGCCACCAGCAGAGATAGGGACTACAATGAGCAGTTCTTC	CATSRDRDYNEQFF
TRBV28	TRBJ2-2	TRBD2	-	TGTGCCAGCAGTTATAGCGGGGTGAACACCGGGGAGCTGTTTTTT	CASSYSGVNTGELFF
TRBV6-1	TRBJ1-1	-	-	TGTGCCACCATCTTTACAGGGAACACTGAAGCTTTCTTT	CATIFTGNTEAFF
TRBV5-5	TRBJ1-2	TRBD1	-	TGTGCCAGCACCTGGTGGGGCAGGGGGAACTATGGCTACACCTTC	CASTWWGRGNYGYTF
TRBV7-9	TRBJ2-3	-	-	TGTGCCAGCAGCGCTAGTGTGAAGCAGTATTTT	CASSASVKQYF
TRBV7-9	TRBJ1-6	-	few	TGTGCCAGCAGCTCTCACGGGGGGCCTAATTCACCCCTCCACTTT	CASSSHGGPNSPLHF
TRBV27	TRBJ1-1	-	-	TGTGCCAGCAGGGAGAACACTGAAGCTTTCTTT	CASRENTEAFF
TRBV19	TRBJ2-5	TRBD1	-	TGTGCCAGTAGTATAGGAGACAGGGGAGAGACCCAGTACTTC	CASSIGDRGETQYF
TRBV19	TRBJ2-2	-	-	TGTGCCAGCCCAATAGGGAACGGCAGGGAGCTGTTTTTT	CASPIGNGRELFF
TRBV28	TRBJ2-2	TRBD1	-	TGTGCCAGCGGGACAGGGGACTACACCGGGGAGCTGTTTTTT	CASGTGDYTGELFF
TRBV7-3	TRBJ2-3	TRBD2	-	TGTGCCAGCAGCACAACTAGCGCGTCCACAGATACGCAGTATTTT	CASSTTSASTDTQYF
TRBV9	TRBJ2-1	TRBD2	-	TGTGCCAGCAGCGTTTTTAGCGGGAGGCCTGGTAATGAGCAGTTCTTC	CASSVFSGRPGNEQFF
TRBV7-8	TRBJ1-2	-	once	TGTGCCAGCAGGGTACCCAACTATGGCTACACCTTC	CASRVPNYGYTF
TRBV10-2	TRBJ2-7	TRBD1	-	TGCGCCAGCACCGGGACAGGGGTATCGTACGAGCAGTACTTC	CASTGTGVSYEQYF
TRBV5-5	TRBJ1-3	TRBD1	few	TGTGCCAGCAGCCTGACAGGGGGAAACACCATATATTTT	CASSLTGGNTIYF
TRBV11-3	TRBJ2-1	-	-	TGTGCCAGCAGCCTAGCGCCGGTTGGCTCCTACAATGAGCAGTTCTTC	CASSLAPVGSYNEQFF
TRBV5-3	TRBJ1-3	-	-	TGTGCCAGAAGCTCTTACACCGACTGCTCTGGAAACACCATATATTTT	CARSSYTDCSGNTIYF
TRBV6-1	TRBJ1-1	-	-	TGTGCCAGCAGTGAACGCCAGGGCCCCACTGAAGCTTTCTTT	CASSERQGPTEAFF
TRBV5-6	TRBJ2-7	-	-	TGTGCCAGCAGCCCCCGGGCTACCTACGAGCAGTACTTC	CASSPRATYEQYF
TRBV5-4	TRBJ1-2	TRBD1	once	TGTGCCAGCAGCCACAGGGGCGAGGTACACTATGGCTACACCTTC	CASSHRGEVHYGYTF
TRBV9	TRBJ1-1	-	-	TGTGCCAGCAGCTCCTTGACGAACACTGAAGCTTTCTTT	CASSSLTNTEAFF
TRBV19	TRBJ2-6	-	-	TGTGCCAGTAGTAGGGGGGCATATGGGGCCAACGTCCTGACTTTC	CASSRGAYGANVLTF
TRBV7-9	TRBJ2-2	-	-	TGTGCCAGCAGCTCCCCCCGGGGCACGGATGAGATATCGACCGGGGAGCTGTTTTTT	CASSSPRGTDEISTGELFF
TRBV4-1	TRBJ2-5	-	-	TGCGCCAGCAGCCAACGGCCAATAGGTGAGACCCAGTACTTC	CASSQRPIGETQYF
TRBV11-2	TRBJ2-7	-	-	TGTGCCAGCAGCCCTAGTGCAGGGTTCAAGAACTACGAGCAGTACTTC	CASSPSAGFKNYEQYF
TRBV2	TRBJ2-7	-	-	TGTGCCAGCAGTGGTCGGGTTTCCTACGAGCAGTACTTC	CASSGRVSYEQYF
TRBV12-5	TRBJ2-3	TRBD1	-	TGTGCTAGTGGTTTGGGACGGGACAGGGGTAACACAGATACGCAGTATTTT	CASGLGRDRGNTDTQYF
TRBV7-9	TRBJ1-2	-	-	TGTGCCAGCAGCTTAGCAGGCTATGGCTACACCTTC	CASSLAGYGYTF
TRBV28	TRBJ2-3	-	-	TGTGCCAGCAGTTCCATGGCGCCGGTTACGCAGTATTTT	CASSSMAPVTQYF
TRBV4-2	TRBJ2-7	-	-	TGTGCCAGCAGCCAGGTTCTAGCGTCTGTATACGAGCAGTACTTC	CASSQVLASVYEQYF
TRBV19	TRBJ2-1	TRBD2	-	TGTGCCACCTCCCTCCGGGCTAGCGGAAACAATGAGCAGTTCTTC	CATSLRASGNNEQFF
TRBV28	TRBJ2-7	-	-	TGTGCCAGCAGTTTAAAGTACGAGCAGTACTTC	CASSLKYEQYF
TRBV5-1	TRBJ2-1	TRBD2	-	TGCGCCAGCAGCATGGGACTAGCCAATGAGCAGTTCTTC	CASSMGLANEQFF
TRBV29-1	TRBJ1-3	-	-	TGCAGCGTTGGCCCGAGACTAGGGGAATCTGTAGCTGGAAACACCATATATTTT	CSVGPRLGESVAGNTIYF
TRBV30	TRBJ1-5	TRBD1	once	TGTGCCTGGTTCTTCTCAGGGGGCGATTCCCGGTCTGTGTGTTTT	CAWFFSGGDSRSVCF
TRBV6-7	TRBJ2-1	-	-	TGTGCCAGCAGTTACCGACTTCTTGGCGTAGGCCTGTTCTTC	CASSYRLLGVGLFF
TRBV6-1	TRBJ1-4	-	-	TGTGCCAGCAGTGAATCGGGGCGAAGTGAAAAACTGTTTTTT	CASSESGRSEKLFF
TRBV6-1	TRBJ1-6	-	-	TGTGCCAGCAGTGAGATATTCTATAATTCACCCCTCCACTTT	CASSEIFYNSPLHF
TRBV20-1	TRBJ2-7	-	once	TGCAGTGCCACCCGAGCCATCGAGCAGTACTTC	CSATRAIEQYF
TRBV6-4	TRBJ2-1	-	-	TGTGCCAGCAGCCCCCTGCTACAGGGTTCAGAGCAGTTCTTC	CASSPLLQGSEQFF
TRBV7-8	TRBJ2-1	-	-	TGTGCCAGCAGCCACCGATGGGAGACAAACAATGAGCAGTTCTTC	CASSHRWETNNEQFF
TRBV6-5	TRBJ2-7	-	-	TGTGCCAGCAGTTACGACAGCAATCTTCAGGACTTC	CASSYDSNLQDF
TRBV7-9	TRBJ2-7	TRBD1	-	TGTGCCAGCAGCCCTGGACAGGGGGCCCTCTTCGAGCAGTACTTC	CASSPGQGALFEQYF
TRBV28	TRBJ1-2	TRBD1	-	TGTGCCAGCAGCCTGGGACAGGGGAACTATGGCTACACCTTC	CASSLGQGNYGYTF
TRBV19	TRBJ1-2	TRBD1	-	TGTGCCAGTAGGTCCTCCGGGACAGGGACTCGCGGCTACACCTTC	CASRSSGTGTRGYTF
TRBV11-2	TRBJ1-5	-	-	TGTGCCAGCAGCTTAGGAATAAATCAGCCCCAGCATTTT	CASSLGINQPQHF
TRBV6-6	TRBJ1-2	TRBD1	-	TGTGCCAGCACCCGAACGGGACAGGTGCGCTATGGCTACACCTTC	CASTRTGQVRYGYTF